This TCR beta chain was captured by sequencing in a study of immune characterization of retroperitoneal liposarcoma. This clonotype was seen a handful of times. A single base separates this from a much larger clone, so it may be a read error. V was shortened by 5 bases and J by 3 bases, with 11 bases between the two germline ends. The CDR3 is 13 amino acids. CDR1 and CDR2 (germline): SGHTA, FQGNSA. TCRdb used MiXCR to reprocess the PCR reads, holding one entry per CDR3 protein. The sample has 15,000 or so distinct CDR3 sequences, less than 55% seen once. Sequencing was done on a sample of tumor tissue. The chain couples TRBV7-2 to TRBJ2-7; D could derive from TRBD1 or TRBD2 (6 bases each). This clonotype was sampled from a female donor with retroperitoneal liposarcoma. CDR3 in amino acids: CASSLEGGYEQYF. The DNA of the CDR3 is TGTGCCAGCAGCCTCGAGGGGGGCTACGAGCAGTACTTC.